The 5 T cell receptor beta chains in this list originate from one sample, sequenced in a study of patients and donors after allogeneic stem cell transplantation (dated by TCRdb to 2019 to 2021). Library method: RT-PCR. Reads for this sample came from a NextSeq 550. Clones were called with MiXCR by TCRdb after fastp trimmed the public reads at Q25, and only in-frame beta chains were retained. Rows merge per CDR3 protein into single entries with the most common DNA and genes. This sample comprises about a million distinct CDR3 sequences, over 15% of them detected only once. The ten largest clonotypes hold around 6% of the sample. Sequenced: blood, either unsorted or a sorted T cell fraction (not recorded which). The receptors here all came from a human donor who was either an allogeneic HSCT recipient or a stem cell or donor lymphocyte infusion donor (not recorded which). It is not recorded whose cells these are; they may come from a transplant donor.

The V gene is TRBV24-1, the J gene TRBJ2-3; D is ambiguous. The CDR3 is made up of 14 amino acids. The germline gives CDR1 KGHDR, CDR2 SFDVKD. Trimming cost V 1 base and J 6 bases, with 10 bases left between them. The CDR3 nucleotides read TGTGCCACCAGTGATTTCGGGCCGGCGGATACGCAGTATTTT. As protein: CATSDFGPADTQYF.

The gene calls are TRBV6-1 and TRBJ2-2, with TRBD2 matching over 8 bases. This CDR3 is 17 amino acids long. Germline V gene data show CDR1 as MNHNS and CDR2 as SASEGT. The V gene end was trimmed by 1 base and the J gene end by 1 base; junction bases not matched to a gene: 5. The CDR3 sequence: CASSEVLSGGNTGELFF. CDR3 sequence (DNA): TGTGCCAGCAGTGAAGTGTTGAGCGGGGGGAACACCGGGGAGCTGTTTTTT.

This clonotype was observed a handful of times. V usage is TRBV20-1 and J usage is TRBJ1-5, with a weak D call TRBD1 (5 bases). CDR1 and CDR2 from the germline V gene are DFQATT and SNEGSKA (reference sequence). There are 13 residues in the CDR3. Trimming cost V 3 bases and J 0 bases, with 6 bases left between them. CDR3 amino acids: CSASDSSNQPQHF. As DNA, the CDR3 is TGCAGTGCTAGTGACAGTAGCAATCAGCCCCAGCATTTT.

CDR3 bases: TGTGCCAGCAGACATGGCGTTGAGCAGTTCTTC. This translates into CASRHGVEQFF. V usage is TRBV3-1 and J usage is TRBJ2-1; D is uncertain. The CDR3 has 11 amino acids. Germline CDR1 reads LGHDT; CDR2 reads YNNKEL (reference sequence). V dropped 6 bases and J dropped 9 bases, with 9 bases sitting between them.

The rearrangement joins TRBV12-3 or TRBV12-4 to TRBJ1-6; unclear D gene. The CDR3 has 14 residues. V was trimmed by 7 bases and J by 9 bases, leaving 16 bases between them. The CDR3 is CASKAPLLSSPLHF. The CDR3 DNA is TGTGCCAGCAAAGCGCCCCTCCTGAGTTCACCCCTCCACTTT.